The 31 T cell receptor beta chains below all came from one sample that was sequenced in a study of beta chain features in type 1 diabetes. Whole-study findings and limits: Shortening that was moderate but significant affected the TCRB CDR3s of Type 1 diabetes patients in all four CD4+ subsets.

Reverse transcription of all isolated RNA meant that expressed TCRB transcripts were sequenced. The repertoire was sequenced with immunoSEQ multiplex PCR; TCRdb's copy has only in-frame clones and lacks some. The repertoire has a few hundred thousand clones, roughly 9.8% of them found once; the top ten carry about 0.64%. Their antigen targets remain unknown. Sequencing was performed on central memory CD4+ T cells from blood. These TCRs come from a man aged 25-45 years with type 1 diabetes.

The J gene is TRBJ2-1, the V gene TRBV5-1; D may be TRBD1 (5 bases). V dropped 1 base and J dropped 4 bases, with 12 bases sitting between them. The germline V gene encodes CDR1 SGHRS and CDR2 YFSETQ. This CDR3 comprises 15 residues. CDR3 bases: TGCGCCAGCAGCTTGCCGCTCGACAGATACAATGAGCAGTTCTTC. Translated, it gives CASSLPLDRYNEQFF.

This clone has just a few counts. J is TRBJ2-3 and V is TRBV7-2, with D possibly being TRBD2 (6 bases). The CDR3 contains 13 residues. V lost 2 bases, J lost 9 bases, and 12 bases lay in between. CDR1 is SGHTA, CDR2 FQGNSA, per germline. CDR3 protein: CASSLRVAGTQYF. In DNA form, the CDR3 reads TGTGCCAGCAGCTTAAGGGTGGCGGGGACGCAGTATTTT.

This chain uses TRBV13 with TRBJ2-7; D not resolved. V was clipped by 5 bases and J by 0 bases, with 17 bases between them. The CDR3 runs 16 residues. Germline V gene lookup returns CDR1 PRHDT and CDR2 FYEKMQ (reference sequence). This chain's CDR3 is CASSPLIRGSSYEQYF. The CDR3 coding sequence is TGTGCCAGCAGCCCATTGATCCGCGGCAGCTCCTACGAGCAGTACTTC.

The rearrangement joins TRBV10-3 to TRBJ1-5, with D hard to call. The CDR3 has 12 residues. Trimming left V 4 bases short and J 5 bases short, with 6 bases between. From germline, CDR1 is ENHRY and CDR2 SYGVKD. The CDR3 bases are TGTGCCATCAGTGGGGATGATCAGCCCCAGCATTTT. It encodes CAISGDDQPQHF.

This clone showed up just a few times. The J gene is TRBJ2-1, the V gene TRBV10-3; 7 bases fit TRBD2. Germline values: CDR1 ENHRY, CDR2 SYGVKD. This CDR3 spans 15 amino acids. V dropped 10 bases and J dropped 4; count of bases not matched to a gene: 13. The CDR3 sequence: CASRPTVSGYNEQFF. Written as DNA, the CDR3 is TGTGCCAGTAGACCCACGGTTAGCGGGTACAATGAGCAGTTCTTC.

The chain joins TRBV19 to TRBJ1-1, with unresolved D. Germline-derived CDR1 and CDR2 are LNHDA and SQIVND (reference sequence). The length of the CDR3 is 16 residues. Trimming took 6 bases from V and 0 from J, leaving 17 bases between them. The CDR3 here is CASSLRSALMNTEAFF. CDR3 coding DNA: TGTGCCAGTAGCCTACGTTCGGCACTCATGAACACTGAAGCTTTCTTT. Complete variable domain (other parts from reference TRBV19 and TRBJ1-1): DGGITQSPKYLFRKEGQNVTLSCEQNLNHDAMYWYRQDPGQGLRLIYYSQIVNDFQKGDIAEGYSVSREKKESFPLTVTSAQKNPTAFYLCASSLRSALMNTEAFFGQGTRLTVV.

The J gene is TRBJ2-5, the V gene TRBV30, with D possibly called TRBD1 or TRBD2 (6 bases each). The CDR3 contains 15 residues. CDR1 GTSNPN and CDR2 SVGIG come from the germline V gene (reference sequence). The V end was cut by 5 bases, the J end by 4 bases, with 20 bases between. The DNA for the CDR3 is TGTGCCTGGTGCCTTAGTGGGGGGCGAACAGAGACCCAGTACTTC. It encodes CAWCLSGGRTETQYF.

The chain links TRBV7-6 to TRBJ2-5; D could derive from TRBD1 or TRBD2 (5 bases each). Trimming left V 8 bases short and J 5 bases short, with 15 bases between. The germline CDR1 and CDR2 sequences are SGHVS and FNYEAQ. This CDR3 region has 13 residues. This CDR3 reads CASGDGGRETQYF. As DNA, the CDR3 is TGTGCCAGCGGGGATGGGGGAAGGGAGACCCAGTACTTC.

The V and J genes are TRBV13 and TRBJ1-4; D is unresolved. The CDR3 contains 14 residues. The V end was cut by 6 bases, the J end by 7 bases, with 15 bases between. Germline CDR1 is PRHDT and CDR2 is FYEKMQ (reference sequence). The CDR3 here is CASREWRDVEKLFF. The CDR3 DNA reads TGTGCCAGCAGGGAATGGAGGGATGTTGAAAAACTGTTTTTT.

This clone occurred a few times. The rearrangement links TRBV11-2 to TRBJ1-2; 8 bases agree with TRBD1. Germline values: CDR1 SGHAT, CDR2 FQNNGV. V was pared by 5 bases and J by 2 bases, with 7 bases of the junction left unmatched. The CDR3 contains 15 residues. The CDR3 nucleotides read TGTGCCAGCAGCCAAGGACAGGGCAACAACTATGGCTACACCTTC. Amino acids: CASSQGQGNNYGYTF.

This rearrangement joins TRBV28 to TRBJ2-4; weak D call: TRBD2 (6 bases). CDR1 and CDR2 (germline): MDHEN, SYDVKM. V was cut by 6 bases and J by 9 bases, with 18 bases left in between. The length of the CDR3 is 14 residues. DNA of the CDR3: TGTGCCAGCAGCCTTGGGACTGCCAAGGGCATTCAGTACTTC. This encodes CASSLGTAKGIQYF. The whole variable domain, remainder taken from reference TRBV28 and TRBJ2-4, is DVKVTQSSRYLVKRTGEKVFLECVQDMDHENMFWYRQDPGLGLRLIYFSYDVKMKEKGDIPEGYSVSREKKERFSLILESASTNQTSMYLCASSLGTAKGIQYFGAGTRLSVL.

This chain links TRBV25-1 with TRBJ2-5; D remains unclear. The V end lost 9 bases, the J end lost 4 bases, and 12 bases lay between the germline ends. The CDR3 has 12 residues. Germline assignment: CDR1 MGHDK and CDR2 SYGVNS. CDR3 in amino acids: CASGPGTETQYF. The CDR3 bases are TGTGCCAGTGGACCCGGAACAGAGACCCAGTACTTC.

This clone was seen more than once but under ten times. In nucleotides, the CDR3 is TGTGCCAGCAGCTTAGGGGGAGCGGGAGAGACCCAGTACTTC. Residues: CASSLGGAGETQYF. The V and J genes are TRBV7-8 and TRBJ2-5; D possibly corresponds to TRBD2 (6 bases). Per germline, CDR1 SGHVS and CDR2 FQNEAQ. The CDR3 covers 14 residues. Deletions cut 1 base from V and 4 bases from J, with 10 bases between.

The rearrangement joins TRBV10-1 to TRBJ2-5; D gene uncertain. This CDR3 is built from 11 residues. Trimming cost V 10 bases and J 2 bases, with 8 bases left between them. Per the germline V gene, CDR1 is WNHNN and CDR2 is SYGVQD (reference sequence). The CDR3, as DNA: TGCGCCAAAGGAAGTCAAGAGACCCAGTACTTC. Protein: CAKGSQETQYF.

The chain carries TRBV15 and TRBJ2-3; D is possibly TRBD1 or TRBD2 (5 bases each). The V and J ends lost 0 bases and 8 bases respectively, with 12 bases between them. In germline, CDR1 is LNHNV, CDR2 YYDKDF (reference sequence). CDR3 length: 14 residues. CDR3 loop: CATSRDSGTPTQYF. Here the CDR3 DNA reads TGTGCCACCAGCAGAGACTCCGGGACCCCTACGCAGTATTTT. Based on the CDR3 plus reference TRBV15 and TRBJ2-3, the full variable domain is DAMVIQNPRYQVTQFGKPVTLSCSQTLNHNVMYWYQQKSSQAPKLLFHYYDKDFNNEADTPDNFQSRRPNTSFCFLDIRSPGLGDTAMYLCATSRDSGTPTQYFGPGTRLTVL.

This clone appeared a few times. The rearrangement uses TRBV27 and TRBJ2-3, with 7 bases fitting TRBD2. Germline V gene lookup returns CDR1 MNHEY and CDR2 SMNVEV (reference sequence). The CDR3 totals 15 residues. V was pared by 6 bases and J by 0 bases, with 6 bases of the junction left unmatched. The CDR3 DNA is TGTGCCAGCAGGCCTCTAGCGGCCAGCACAGATACGCAGTATTTT. Translated: CASRPLAASTDTQYF.

This clone was counted between two and nine times. V gene TRBV14 combines with J gene TRBJ2-3, with 8 bases identical to TRBD2. CDR1 is SGHDN and CDR2 is FVKESK in the germline V gene. V shed 4 bases, J shed 1 base, and the junction held 4 bases outside the gene matches. CDR3 length: 15 residues. CDR3 DNA sequence: TGTGCCAGCAGCCCCGGACTAGCCCGCACAGATACGCAGTATTTT. The encoded protein is CASSPGLARTDTQYF.

This clone occurred many times. CDR3 nucleotide sequence: TGTGCCAGCAGCACCAGGAACACTGAAGCTTTCTTT. This encodes CASSTRNTEAFF. V is TRBV7-9 and J is TRBJ1-1; D not resolved. Germline CDR1 is SEHNR and CDR2 is FQNEAQ (reference sequence). V was clipped by 5 bases and J by 1 base, with 5 bases between them. This CDR3 is 12 amino acids long.

The V call is TRBV28, the J call TRBJ2-1; 7 nucleotides line up with TRBD1. The CDR3 runs to 15 residues. Germline CDR1 and CDR2: MDHEN and SYDVKM. V trimming: 5 bases; J trimming: 5 bases; junction bases outside the gene matches: 9. The CDR3 reads CASSLPGGADNEQFF. The CDR3 DNA reads as TGTGCCAGCAGTCTCCCAGGGGGTGCGGACAATGAGCAGTTCTTC. Using reference TRBV28 and TRBJ2-1 for the parts outside the CDR3, the full variable domain is DVKVTQSSRYLVKRTGEKVFLECVQDMDHENMFWYRQDPGLGLRLIYFSYDVKMKEKGDIPEGYSVSREKKERFSLILESASTNQTSMYLCASSLPGGADNEQFFGPGTRLTVL.

This rearrangement joins TRBV6-6 to TRBJ2-3, with D tentatively TRBD2 (5 bases). CDR3 size: 13 residues. Looked up from germline, CDR1 is MNHNY and CDR2 is SVGAGI (reference sequence). V dropped 6 bases and J dropped 4 bases, with 11 bases sitting between them. In DNA, the CDR3 is TGTGCCAGCAGGGACTTCGGCGCAGATACGCAGTATTTT. As protein: CASRDFGADTQYF.

The rearrangement links TRBV5-1 to TRBJ2-7, with 12 bases identical to TRBD2. The length of the CDR3 is 18 residues. In germline, CDR1 is SGHRS, CDR2 YFSETQ. V was pared by 4 bases and J by 0 bases, with 11 bases of the junction left unmatched. The CDR3 DNA is TGCGCCAGCAGCCCGGGACTAGCGGGTGGAGGATTCTCCTACGAGCAGTACTTC. Translated, it gives CASSPGLAGGGFSYEQYF. Variable domain in full (rest from reference TRBV5-1 and TRBJ2-7): KAGVTQTPRYLIKTRGQQVTLSCSPISGHRSVSWYQQTPGQGLQFLFEYFSETQRNKGNFPGRFSGRQFSNSRSEMNVSTLELGDSALYLCASSPGLAGGGFSYEQYFGPGTRLTVT.

This clone has at least ten counts. The chain employs TRBV7-2 and TRBJ2-1; 8 nucleotides align to TRBD2. With 0 bases clipped from V and 8 bases from J, the junction kept 6 bases outside the gene matches. This CDR3 has 15 residues. In germline, CDR1 is SGHTA, CDR2 FQGNSA. The CDR3 nucleotides read TGTGCCAGCAGCTTAGCGAGGACTAGCCGCGATGAGCAGTTCTTC. Protein sequence: CASSLARTSRDEQFF.

This clone was found a few times. The chain employs TRBV4-2 and TRBJ1-5; the D is unclear. The CDR3 is made up of 13 amino acids. Looked up from germline, CDR1 is LGHNA and CDR2 is YNFKEQ. Between the trimmed V and J ends, which lost 0 bases and 6 bases, there was a span of 6 bases. CDR3 sequence (DNA): TGTGCCAGCAGCCAAGAGCTTGTTCAGCCCCAGCATTTT. It is translated as CASSQELVQPQHF.

This clone was recorded a few times. The V and J genes are TRBV5-4 and TRBJ2-1; 8 bases align to TRBD2. CDR1 is SGHNT, CDR2 YYREEE, per germline (reference sequence). This CDR3 contains 15 residues. V shed 1 base, J shed 7 bases, and the junction held 7 bases outside the gene matches. DNA for the CDR3: TGTGCCAGCAGCTTGAGGCGGGAGGCTATAAATGAGCAGTTCTTC. This codes for CASSLRREAINEQFF.

The J gene is TRBJ2-5, the V gene TRBV11-3; TRBD1 is a possible D gene (5 bases). Germline V gene sequence: CDR1 SGHNT, CDR2 YENEEA. The CDR3 length is 13 residues. V was clipped by 5 bases and J by 3 bases, with 10 bases between them. CDR3 nucleotides: TGTGCCAGCAGCCTATCCAGGGAAGAGACCCAGTACTTC. This encodes CASSLSREETQYF. Variable domain in full (rest from reference TRBV11-3 and TRBJ2-5): EAGVVQSPRYKIIEKKQPVAFWCNPISGHNTLYWYLQNLGQGPELLIRYENEEAVDDSQLPKDRFSAERLKGVDSTLKIQPAELGDSAVYLCASSLSREETQYFGPGTRLLVL.

This clone came up a few times. This may arise from a read error, as a much more abundant clone is one base away. V usage is TRBV7-2 and J usage is TRBJ2-1; D uncertain. Germline values: CDR1 SGHTA, CDR2 FQGNSA. The CDR3 runs 11 residues. The germline V and J ends were trimmed by 2 bases and 8 bases, with 4 bases remaining between them. Here the CDR3 reads CASSLIDEQFF. The DNA for the CDR3 is TGTGCCAGCAGCTTAATCGATGAGCAGTTCTTC.

As for this clone: At one end the junction does not follow the germline gene, possibly because of a read error. The J gene is TRBJ1-2, the V gene TRBV28, with D hard to call. Germline lookup yields CDR1 MDHEN and CDR2 SYDVKM. CDR3 length: 13 residues. This CDR3 reads CASSLWESHGYTF. CDR3 DNA: TGTGCCAGCAGCTTATGGGAGTCACATGGCTACACCTTC.

This chain connects TRBV6-6 to TRBJ1-2; 9 positions agree with TRBD1. CDR1 and CDR2 (germline): MNHNY, SVGAGI (reference sequence). After removal of 6 bases from V and 4 bases from J, the junction contained 12 bases not matched to a gene. This CDR3 is 16 amino acids long. The CDR3 protein is CASRASGTGMSYGYTF. CDR3 bases: TGTGCCAGCAGGGCCTCCGGGACAGGGATGAGCTATGGCTACACCTTC.

The table lists this clone with a few counts. The chain links TRBV7-2 to TRBJ2-1, with unresolved D. V was trimmed by 6 bases and J by 4 bases, leaving 7 bases between them. CDR1 and CDR2 (germline): SGHTA, FQGNSA. The CDR3 totals 12 residues. The CDR3 DNA follows: TGTGCCAGCAGTCAGTGGTACAATGAGCAGTTCTTC. Protein sequence: CASSQWYNEQFF.

The J gene is TRBJ2-1, the V gene TRBV30; D is undetermined. The CDR3 has 19 amino acids. The V and J ends lost 0 bases and 2 bases respectively, with 23 bases between them. Germline CDR1 is GTSNPN and CDR2 is SVGIG (reference sequence). CDR3 region: CAWSVVGKGPYRPYNEQFF. CDR3 nucleotide sequence: TGTGCCTGGAGTGTAGTAGGGAAGGGCCCCTACCGACCCTACAATGAGCAGTTCTTC. The full variable domain, in which reference TRBV30 and TRBJ2-1 provide the parts outside the CDR3, is SQTIHQWPATLVQPVGSPLSLECTVEGTSNPNLYWYRQAAGRGLQLLFYSVGIGQISSEVPQNLSASRPQDRQFILSSKKLLLSDSGFYLCAWSVVGKGPYRPYNEQFFGPGTRLTVL.

The chain carries TRBV9 and TRBJ2-3; 10 nucleotides agree with TRBD2. This CDR3 has 14 residues. CDR1 is SGDLS, CDR2 YYNGEE, per germline. The V and J ends lost 7 bases and 5 bases, in that order; junction bases with no gene match: 7. CDR3 DNA sequence: TGTGCCAGCGGGGGATCTAGCGGGAGAGATACGCAGTATTTT. Its protein product is CASGGSSGRDTQYF.